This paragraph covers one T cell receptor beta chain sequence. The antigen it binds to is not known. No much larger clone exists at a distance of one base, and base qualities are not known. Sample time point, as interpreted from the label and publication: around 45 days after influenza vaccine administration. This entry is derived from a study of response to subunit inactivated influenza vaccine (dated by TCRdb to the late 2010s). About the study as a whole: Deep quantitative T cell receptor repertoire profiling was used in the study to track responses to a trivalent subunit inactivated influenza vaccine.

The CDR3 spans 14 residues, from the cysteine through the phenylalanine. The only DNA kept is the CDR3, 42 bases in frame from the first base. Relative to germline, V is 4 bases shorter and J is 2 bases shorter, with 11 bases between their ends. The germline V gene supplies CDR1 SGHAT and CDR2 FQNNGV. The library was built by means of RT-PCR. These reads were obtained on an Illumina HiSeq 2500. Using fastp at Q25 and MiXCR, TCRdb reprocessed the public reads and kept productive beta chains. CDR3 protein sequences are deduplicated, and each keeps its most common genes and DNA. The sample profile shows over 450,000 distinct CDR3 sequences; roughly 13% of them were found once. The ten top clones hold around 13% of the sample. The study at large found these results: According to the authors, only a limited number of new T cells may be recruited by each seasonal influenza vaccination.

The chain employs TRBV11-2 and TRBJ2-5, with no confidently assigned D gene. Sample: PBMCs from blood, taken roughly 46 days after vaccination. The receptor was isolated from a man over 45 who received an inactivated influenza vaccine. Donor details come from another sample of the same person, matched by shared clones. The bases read TGTGCCAGCAGCTCATCTAGGAGACAAGAGACCCAGTACTTC. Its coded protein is CASSSSRRQETQYF.